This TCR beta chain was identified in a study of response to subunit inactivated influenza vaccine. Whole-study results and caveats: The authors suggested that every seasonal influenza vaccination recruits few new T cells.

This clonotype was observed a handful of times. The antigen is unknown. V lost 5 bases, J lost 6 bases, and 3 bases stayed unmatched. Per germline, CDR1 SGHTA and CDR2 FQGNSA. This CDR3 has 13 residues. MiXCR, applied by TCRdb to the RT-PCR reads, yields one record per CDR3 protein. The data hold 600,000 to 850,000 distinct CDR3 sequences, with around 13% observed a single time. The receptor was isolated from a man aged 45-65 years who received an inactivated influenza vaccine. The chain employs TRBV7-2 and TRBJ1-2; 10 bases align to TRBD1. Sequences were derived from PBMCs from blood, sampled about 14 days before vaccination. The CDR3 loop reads CASSTGTGDGYTF. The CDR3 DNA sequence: TGTGCCAGCAGCACGGGGACAGGGGATGGCTACACCTTC.